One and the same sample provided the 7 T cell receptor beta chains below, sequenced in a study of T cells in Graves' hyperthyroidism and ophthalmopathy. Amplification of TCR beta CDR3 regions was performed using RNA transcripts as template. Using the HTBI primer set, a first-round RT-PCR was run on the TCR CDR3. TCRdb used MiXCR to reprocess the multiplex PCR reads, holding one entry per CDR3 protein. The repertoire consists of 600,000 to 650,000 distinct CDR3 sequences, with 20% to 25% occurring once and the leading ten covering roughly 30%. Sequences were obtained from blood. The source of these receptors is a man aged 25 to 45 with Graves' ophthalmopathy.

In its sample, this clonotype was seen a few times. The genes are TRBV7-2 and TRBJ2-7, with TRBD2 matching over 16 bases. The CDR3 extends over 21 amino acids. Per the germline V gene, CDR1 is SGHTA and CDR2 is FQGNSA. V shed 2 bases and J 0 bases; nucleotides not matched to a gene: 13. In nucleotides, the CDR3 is TGTGCCAGCAGCTTATTAAGGGGGACTAGCGGGAGGGCACAGGGCTCCTACGAGCAGTACTTC. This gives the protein CASSLLRGTSGRAQGSYEQYF.

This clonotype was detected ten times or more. For the CDR3, the DNA is TGTGCCAGCAGTTTGTCGCCGGCCAGGCCCCTTCATGAGCAGTTCTTC. Translation: CASSLSPARPLHEQFF. The chain joins TRBV12-3 or TRBV12-4 to TRBJ2-1; D call uncertain. This CDR3 contains 16 residues. The V gene lost 3 bases and the J gene lost 8 bases, with 20 bases spanning the gap.

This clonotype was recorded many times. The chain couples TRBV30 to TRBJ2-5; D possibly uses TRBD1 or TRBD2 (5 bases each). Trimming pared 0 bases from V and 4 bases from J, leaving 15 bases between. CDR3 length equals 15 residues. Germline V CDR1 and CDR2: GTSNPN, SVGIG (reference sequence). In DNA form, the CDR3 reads TGTGCCTGGAGTGTACGGCGGGCTGGGGGAGAGACCCAGTACTTC. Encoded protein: CAWSVRRAGGETQYF. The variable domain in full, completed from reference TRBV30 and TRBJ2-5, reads SQTIHQWPATLVQPVGSPLSLECTVEGTSNPNLYWYRQAAGRGLQLLFYSVGIGQISSEVPQNLSASRPQDRQFILSSKKLLLSDSGFYLCAWSVRRAGGETQYFGPGTRLLVL.

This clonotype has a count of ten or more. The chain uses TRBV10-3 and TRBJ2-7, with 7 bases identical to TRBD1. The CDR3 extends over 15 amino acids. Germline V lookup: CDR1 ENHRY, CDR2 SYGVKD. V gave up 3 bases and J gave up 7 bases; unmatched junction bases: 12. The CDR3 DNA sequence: TGTGCCATCAGTGATAACAGGGGAACAACTCGGGAGCAGTACTTC. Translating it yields CAISDNRGTTREQYF.

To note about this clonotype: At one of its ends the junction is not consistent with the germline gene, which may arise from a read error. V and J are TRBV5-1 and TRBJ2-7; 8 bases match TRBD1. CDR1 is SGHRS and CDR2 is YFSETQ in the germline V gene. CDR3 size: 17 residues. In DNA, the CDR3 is TGTGCCAGCAGCCCCCACTTGACAGGGGATAGTATCTACGAGCAGTACTTC. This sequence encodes CASSPHLTGDSIYEQYF.

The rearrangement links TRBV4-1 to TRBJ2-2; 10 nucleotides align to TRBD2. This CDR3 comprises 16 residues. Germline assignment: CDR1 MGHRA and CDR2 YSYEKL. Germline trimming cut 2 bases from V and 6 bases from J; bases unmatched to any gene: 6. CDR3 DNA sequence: TGCGCCAGCAGCCAACCCGGGACTAGCGTTTCCGGGGAGCTGTTTTTT. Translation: CASSQPGTSVSGELFF.

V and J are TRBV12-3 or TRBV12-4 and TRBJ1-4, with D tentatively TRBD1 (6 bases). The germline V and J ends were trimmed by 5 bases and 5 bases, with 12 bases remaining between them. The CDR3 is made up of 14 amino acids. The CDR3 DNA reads TGTGCCAGCAGTCGACAGGCCGCAAATGAAAAACTGTTTTTT. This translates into CASSRQAANEKLFF.